What follows are 5 T cell receptor beta chains derived from one specimen sequenced in a study of T cell responses to AZD1222 COVID-19 vaccine (dated by TCRdb to the early 2020s). Read against the paper, the sample's time point label means: about 28 days (+/-7) after the second vaccine dose. The receptor library was made with the immunoSEQ multiplex PCR assay. Not all clones reach the TCRdb copy of this immuneACCESS table, which keeps in-frame sequences only. Checked studies attribute under half of the gap to unresolved V genes and leave the rest unexplained. Recorded for this sample are about 100,000 clones; roughly 90% of them occurred a single time. Roughly 8% of the sample goes to the ten largest clones. Sequenced material: peripheral blood, taken 28 days after the second AZD1222 dose. The receptors shown here come from an adult who received the AZD1222 COVID-19 vaccine.

Comments on this clone: It is unclear where the CDR3 begins or ends on the DNA, so no DNA is shown, and the CDR3 is as TCRdb lists it. This rearrangement joins TRBV5-4 to TRBJ1-2. The CDR3 is 11 amino acids long, termini counted. CDR1 is SGHNT, CDR2 YYREEE, per germline (reference sequence). The CDR3 sequence: CASSFGNGYTF.

This clone has just a few counts. V usage is TRBV11-2 and J usage is TRBJ2-7, with 12 bases fitting TRBD2. This CDR3 is 17 amino acids long. Germline V gives CDR1 SGHAT, CDR2 FQNNGV. Trimming at V came to 4 bases and at J to 2 bases, leaving 9 bases not matched to a gene. The CDR3 bases are TGTGCCAGCAGCTCCCCGCGACGACTAGCGGGGGCCTACGAGCAGTACTTC. This encodes CASSSPRRLAGAYEQYF. The full variable domain, its missing parts supplied by reference TRBV11-2 and TRBJ2-7, is EAGVAQSPRYKIIEKRQSVAFWCNPISGHATLYWYQQILGQGPKLLIQFQNNGVVDDSQLPKDRFSAERLKGVDSTLKIQPAKLEDSAVYLCASSSPRRLAGAYEQYFGPGTRLTVT.

This chain joins TRBV5-1 and TRBJ1-2, with 7 bases matching TRBD1. This CDR3 region has 14 residues. The germline V gene has CDR1 SGHRS and CDR2 YFSETQ. V gave up 1 base and J gave up 6 bases; unmatched junction bases: 6. CDR3 residues: CASSLYKGADGYTF. The CDR3, as DNA: TGCGCCAGCAGCTTGTACAAGGGGGCTGATGGCTACACCTTC. Full variable domain (rest looked up from reference TRBV5-1 and TRBJ1-2): KAGVTQTPRYLIKTRGQQVTLSCSPISGHRSVSWYQQTPGQGLQFLFEYFSETQRNKGNFPGRFSGRQFSNSRSEMNVSTLELGDSALYLCASSLYKGADGYTFGSGTRLTVV.

V and J are TRBV27 and TRBJ1-2, with 7 bases fitting TRBD1. The CDR3 covers 17 residues. V lost 5 bases to trimming and J lost 4 bases; unmatched junction nucleotides: 16. The germline V gene has CDR1 MNHEY and CDR2 SMNVEV (reference sequence). CDR3 bases: TGTGCCAGCAGTCCGGAGGACAGGAGCTCGCTCCTCTATGGCTACACCTTC. This encodes CASSPEDRSSLLYGYTF.

The chain joins TRBV7-2 to TRBJ1-1; the match to TRBD1 covers 8 bases. V gave up 6 bases and J gave up 5 bases; unmatched junction bases: 8. Germline CDR1 and CDR2: SGHTA and FQGNSA. There are 14 residues in the CDR3. CDR3 nucleotides: TGTGCCAGCAGACAGGGGGGCTTTGAGACTGAAGCTTTCTTT. Translation: CASRQGGFETEAFF.